These 15 T cell receptor beta chains came from one sample sequenced in a study of CD4 and CD8 cells across lung adenocarcinoma regions. TCRdb reanalysed the PCR reads using MiXCR and keeps one entry per CDR3 protein. This table has about 19,000 distinct CDR3 sequences, around half appearing once. Sample: CD8+ T cells from the center of a lung tumor. All receptors derive from a female donor with lung adenocarcinoma. The CD4 and CD8 labels of this study may be unreliable.

Concerning this clonotype: One end of the junction fails to match germline, which may point to a read error. The chain links TRBV6-4 to TRBJ2-4; perhaps D is TRBD1 or TRBD2 (5 bases each). This CDR3 has 19 residues. Germline V CDR1 and CDR2: MRHNA, SNTAGT. CDR3 sequence reads: CASRDSCVPGTRAKDIQYF. DNA of the CDR3: TGTGCCAGCAGGGACTCCTGCGTGCCGGGGACCAGAGCCAAAGACATTCAGTATTTC.

The rearrangement uses TRBV7-6 and TRBJ2-3; no clear D. The CDR3 is 13 amino acids. Germline CDR1 SGHVS, CDR2 FNYEAQ. The V gene lost 5 bases and the J gene lost 3 bases, with 9 bases spanning the gap. The CDR3 bases are TGTGCCAGCAGCCTAGATAGGACAGATACGCAGTATTTT. This gives the protein CASSLDRTDTQYF.

The CDR3 sequence: CASSLGSWWEHTGELFF. CDR3 DNA sequence: TGTGCCAGCAGTTTGGGCTCTTGGTGGGAGCACACCGGGGAGCTGTTTTTT. The chain joins TRBV12-3 or TRBV12-4 to TRBJ2-2; perhaps TRBD2 as D (5 bases). Trimming took off 3 bases at V and 3 bases at J, with 17 bases between the two ends. The CDR3 sequence is 17 residues long.

To note about this clonotype: At one of its ends the junction is not consistent with the germline gene, which may arise from a read error. V and J are TRBV6-1 and TRBJ2-3; TRBD2 is a possible D gene (6 bases). The CDR3 contains 14 residues. CDR1 and CDR2 from the germline V gene are MNHNS and SASEGT. The CDR3 region has the DNA TGTGCGGGCAGTGGGGGGAGTAGTCAAGAGACGCAGTATTTC. Translated, it gives CAGSGGSSQETQYF.

The CDR3 protein is CASSRTGEGTDTQYF. CDR3 DNA: TGTGCCAGCAGCCGGACAGGGGAAGGGACAGATACGCAGTATTTT. The chain employs TRBV6-1 and TRBJ2-3, with 9 bases aligning to TRBD1. The CDR3 is made up of 15 amino acids. The V segment lost 6 bases and the J segment 3 bases; nucleotides outside the gene matches: 7. Germline assignment: CDR1 MNHNS and CDR2 SASEGT.

The chain couples TRBV10-2 to TRBJ2-5, with 10 bases that match TRBD2. The DNA end is more similar to TRBJ2-7, so the J call may be wrong. The CDR3 is 16 amino acids. Per germline, CDR1 WSHSY and CDR2 SAAADI. The CDR3 DNA reads as TGCGCCAGCAGTGAAGGCCCCCCGCTAGCGGGAGCCGAGCAGTACGTC. Translated, it gives CASSEGPPLAGAEQYV.

The chain combines TRBV28 with TRBJ2-4, with 9 bases lining up with TRBD2. With the DNA end fitting TRBJ2-5 better, the J assignment may be wrong. Germline CDR1 and CDR2: MDHEN and SYDVKM. The CDR3 runs 16 residues. Here the CDR3 reads CASSLPRAGGKETQYF. Here the CDR3 DNA reads TGTGCCAGCAGTTTGCCCCGAGCGGGAGGTAAAGAGACCCAGTACTTC.

About this clonotype: The junction departs from germline at one end; a sequencing error may be responsible. The DNA of the CDR3 is TGTGCCAGCAGGCAGACAGGGGGCTCCAAAAACACTCAGTACTTT. Protein: CASRQTGGSKNTQYF. This chain connects TRBV6-1 to TRBJ2-4; 10 bases align to TRBD1. The CDR3 has 15 amino acids. Germline CDR1 reads MNHNS; CDR2 reads SASEGT.

This clonotype was counted between two and nine times. The chain combines TRBV27 with TRBJ2-4; 8 bases are shared with TRBD2. J was trimmed by 8 bases and V by 5 bases; bases with no gene match: 14. The CDR3 consists of 16 residues. Germline loops: CDR1 MNHEY, CDR2 SMNVEV (reference sequence). CDR3 in amino acids: CASSVAGGGRGDIQYF. The DNA for the CDR3 is TGTGCCAGCAGTGTCGCGGGGGGCGGGAGAGGGGACATTCAGTACTTC.

There are a few counts of this clonotype. The rearrangement links TRBV6-1 to TRBJ2-3; D possibly corresponds to TRBD2 (5 bases). This CDR3 has 15 amino acids. Per germline, CDR1 MNHNS and CDR2 SASEGT. V dropped 6 bases and J dropped 5 bases, with 18 bases sitting between them. As DNA, the CDR3 is TGTGCCAGCAGCTCCCTGAGGGAGCGTTTAGATACGCAGTATTTT. Its translation: CASSSLRERLDTQYF.

This chain connects TRBV5-1 to TRBJ2-3, with D unclear. Germline V gene lookup returns CDR1 SGHRS and CDR2 YFSETQ. The CDR3 extends over 13 amino acids. The germline V and J ends were trimmed by 6 bases and 3 bases, with 11 bases remaining between them. DNA for the CDR3: TGCGCCAGCAAACGACATATGACAGATACGCAGTATTTT. Its translation is CASKRHMTDTQYF.

V usage is TRBV12-3 or TRBV12-4 and J usage is TRBJ2-1; D is possibly TRBD2 (7 bases). Trimming took off 0 bases at V and 7 bases at J, with 10 bases between the two ends. This CDR3 region has 14 residues. The CDR3 sequence is CASSLAGGGNEQFF. In DNA form, the CDR3 reads TGTGCCAGCAGTTTAGCAGGGGGGGGGAATGAGCAGTTCTTC.

This clonotype was picked up many times. V is TRBV4-1 and J is TRBJ2-3; 7 positions match TRBD1. Germline-derived CDR1 and CDR2 are MGHRA and YSYEKL. The V segment lost 1 base and the J segment 1 base; nucleotides outside the gene matches: 5. The CDR3 loop spans 16 amino acids. The CDR3 nucleotides read TGCGCCAGCAGCCAAGTAATTGGACAGGGCACAGATACGCAGTATTTT. Its translation: CASSQVIGQGTDTQYF.

This clonotype was recorded many times. The chain links TRBV6-1 to TRBJ2-5; possibly TRBD2 for D (6 bases). Germline lookup yields CDR1 MNHNS and CDR2 SASEGT. CDR3 length equals 14 residues. V was cut by 3 bases and J by 4 bases, with 12 bases left in between. The CDR3 nucleotides are TGTGCCAGCAGTGATGGGGGGAGTGTAGAGACCCAGTACTTC. It specifies CASSDGGSVETQYF.

V gene TRBV6-1 combines with J gene TRBJ2-6, with 14 positions matching TRBD2. Trimming removed 6 bases from V and 0 bases from J; junction bases left unmatched: 4. Germline V CDR1 and CDR2: MNHNS, SASEGT. The CDR3 extends over 18 amino acids. CDR3 residues: CASSRTSGRSSGANVLTF. The CDR3 bases are TGTGCCAGCAGCAGGACTAGCGGGAGGTCCTCTGGGGCCAACGTCCTGACTTTC.